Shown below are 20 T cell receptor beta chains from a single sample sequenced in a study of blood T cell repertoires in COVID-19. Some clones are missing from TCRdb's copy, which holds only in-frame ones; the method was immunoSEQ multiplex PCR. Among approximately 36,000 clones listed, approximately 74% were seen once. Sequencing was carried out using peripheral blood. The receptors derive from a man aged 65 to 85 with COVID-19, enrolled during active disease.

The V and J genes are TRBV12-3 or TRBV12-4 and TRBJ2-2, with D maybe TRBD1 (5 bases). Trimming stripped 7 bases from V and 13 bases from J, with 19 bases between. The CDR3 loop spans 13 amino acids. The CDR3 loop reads CASTEQKGVGLFF. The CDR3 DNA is TGTGCCAGCACCGAACAAAAAGGGGTCGGGCTGTTTTTT.

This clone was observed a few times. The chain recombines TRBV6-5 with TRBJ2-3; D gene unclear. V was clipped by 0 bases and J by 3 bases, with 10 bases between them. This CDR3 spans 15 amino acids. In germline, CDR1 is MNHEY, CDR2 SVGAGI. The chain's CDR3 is CASSYSRRETDTQYF. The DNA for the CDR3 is TGTGCCAGCAGTTACTCGAGGCGAGAAACAGATACGCAGTATTTT.

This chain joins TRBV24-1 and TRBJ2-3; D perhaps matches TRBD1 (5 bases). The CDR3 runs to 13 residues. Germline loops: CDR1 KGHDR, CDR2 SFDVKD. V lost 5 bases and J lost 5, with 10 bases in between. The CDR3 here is CATSGTTGDTQYF. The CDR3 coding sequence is TGTGCCACCAGTGGAACCACAGGAGATACGCAGTATTTT.

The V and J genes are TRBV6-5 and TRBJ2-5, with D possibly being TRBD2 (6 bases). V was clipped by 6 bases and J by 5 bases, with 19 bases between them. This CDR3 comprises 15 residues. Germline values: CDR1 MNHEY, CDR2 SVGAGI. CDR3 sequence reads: CASRWEAQKLETQYF. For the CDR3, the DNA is TGTGCCAGCAGGTGGGAGGCCCAAAAGCTGGAGACCCAGTACTTC.

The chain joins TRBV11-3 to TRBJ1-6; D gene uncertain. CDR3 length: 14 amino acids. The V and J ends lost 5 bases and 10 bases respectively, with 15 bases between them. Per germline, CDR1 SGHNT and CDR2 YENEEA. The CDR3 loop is CASSLEGKGSPLHF. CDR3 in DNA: TGTGCCAGCAGCCTCGAGGGAAAGGGATCACCCCTCCACTTT.

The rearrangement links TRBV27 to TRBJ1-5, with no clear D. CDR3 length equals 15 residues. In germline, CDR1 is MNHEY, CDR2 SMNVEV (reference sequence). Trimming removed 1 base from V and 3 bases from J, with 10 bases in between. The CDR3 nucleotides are TGTGCCAGCAGTTTATACGGGAATGTCAATCAGCCCCAGCATTTT. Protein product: CASSLYGNVNQPQHF.

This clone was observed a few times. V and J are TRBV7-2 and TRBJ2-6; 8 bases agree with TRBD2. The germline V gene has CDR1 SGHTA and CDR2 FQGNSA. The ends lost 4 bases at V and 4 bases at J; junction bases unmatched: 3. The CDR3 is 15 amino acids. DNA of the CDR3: TGTGCCAGCAGCTACCCTAGCGGGGGGGCCAACGTCCTGACTTTC. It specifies CASSYPSGGANVLTF.

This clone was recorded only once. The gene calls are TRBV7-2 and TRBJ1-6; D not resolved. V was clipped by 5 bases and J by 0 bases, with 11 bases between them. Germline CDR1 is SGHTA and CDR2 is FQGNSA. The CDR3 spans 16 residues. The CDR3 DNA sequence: TGTGCCAGCAGCCTTAAAGGGAGCTCCTATAATTCACCCCTCCACTTT. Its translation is CASSLKGSSYNSPLHF.

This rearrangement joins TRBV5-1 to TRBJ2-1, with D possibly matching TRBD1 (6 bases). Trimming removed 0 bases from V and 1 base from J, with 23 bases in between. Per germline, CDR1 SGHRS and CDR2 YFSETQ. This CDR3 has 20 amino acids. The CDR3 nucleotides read TGCGCCAGCAGCTTGGAAGTGGGGGCCTTCCGCGAAAGTTCCTACAATGAGCAGTTCTTC. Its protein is CASSLEVGAFRESSYNEQFF.

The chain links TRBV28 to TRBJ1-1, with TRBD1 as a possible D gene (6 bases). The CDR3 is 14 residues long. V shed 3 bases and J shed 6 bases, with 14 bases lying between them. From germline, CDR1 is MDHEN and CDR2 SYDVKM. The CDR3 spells CASSLHSRGSEAFF. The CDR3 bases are TGTGCCAGCAGTTTGCACTCTAGGGGGTCTGAAGCTTTCTTT.

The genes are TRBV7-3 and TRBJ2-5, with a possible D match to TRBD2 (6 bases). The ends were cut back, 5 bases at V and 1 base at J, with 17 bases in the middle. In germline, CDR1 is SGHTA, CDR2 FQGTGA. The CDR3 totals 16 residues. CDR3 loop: CASSRGTYAGQETQYF. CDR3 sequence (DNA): TGTGCCAGCAGCCGGGGGACCTATGCGGGCCAAGAGACCCAGTACTTC. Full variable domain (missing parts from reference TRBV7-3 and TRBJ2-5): GAGVSQTPSNKVTEKGKYVELRCDPISGHTALYWYRQSLGQGPEFLIYFQGTGAADDSGLPNDRFFAVRPEGSVSTLKIQRTERGDSAVYLCASSRGTYAGQETQYFGPGTRLLVL.

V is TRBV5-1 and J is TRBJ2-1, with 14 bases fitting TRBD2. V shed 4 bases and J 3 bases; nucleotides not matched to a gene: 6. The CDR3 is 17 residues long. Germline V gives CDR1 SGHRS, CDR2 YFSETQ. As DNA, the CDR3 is TGCGCCAGCAGCCCGGGGACTAGCGGGAGTAACTACAATGAGCAGTTCTTC. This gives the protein CASSPGTSGSNYNEQFF.

The CDR3 is CASGWASRHNEQFF. CDR3 nucleotides: TGCGCCAGCGGTTGGGCTAGCAGACACAATGAGCAGTTCTTC. J is TRBJ2-1 and V is TRBV5-1; a weak D match, TRBD2 (5 bases). This CDR3 is built from 14 residues. With 7 bases removed from V and 5 bases from J, the gap between germline ends came to 16 bases. Germline CDR1 reads SGHRS; CDR2 reads YFSETQ. The whole variable domain, filled in from reference TRBV5-1 and TRBJ2-1, reads KAGVTQTPRYLIKTRGQQVTLSCSPISGHRSVSWYQQTPGQGLQFLFEYFSETQRNKGNFPGRFSGRQFSNSRSEMNVSTLELGDSALYLCASGWASRHNEQFFGPGTRLTVL.

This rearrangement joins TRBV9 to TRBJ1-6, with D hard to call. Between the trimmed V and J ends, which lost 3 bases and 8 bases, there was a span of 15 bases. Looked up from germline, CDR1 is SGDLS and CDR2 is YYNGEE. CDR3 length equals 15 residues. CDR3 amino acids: CASSGTRGRDSPLHF. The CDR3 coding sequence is TGTGCCAGCAGCGGCACTCGGGGTAGAGATTCACCCCTCCACTTT.

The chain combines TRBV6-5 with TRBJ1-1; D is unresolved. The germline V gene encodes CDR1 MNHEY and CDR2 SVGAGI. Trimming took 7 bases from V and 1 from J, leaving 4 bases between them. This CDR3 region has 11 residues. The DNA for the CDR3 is TGTGCCAGCACCTCGAACACTGAAGCTTTCTTT. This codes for CASTSNTEAFF.

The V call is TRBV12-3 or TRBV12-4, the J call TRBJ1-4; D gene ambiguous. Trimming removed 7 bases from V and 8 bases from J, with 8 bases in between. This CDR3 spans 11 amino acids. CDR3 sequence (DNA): TGTGCCAGCACCCCGGGGGAAAAACTGTTTTTT. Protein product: CASTPGEKLFF.

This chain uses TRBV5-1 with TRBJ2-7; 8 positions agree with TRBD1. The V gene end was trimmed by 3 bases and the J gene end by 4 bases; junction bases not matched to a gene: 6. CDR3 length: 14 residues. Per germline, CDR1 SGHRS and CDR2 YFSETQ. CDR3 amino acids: CASSSTGAEYEQYF. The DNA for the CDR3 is TGCGCCAGCAGCTCGACAGGGGCCGAATACGAGCAGTACTTC.

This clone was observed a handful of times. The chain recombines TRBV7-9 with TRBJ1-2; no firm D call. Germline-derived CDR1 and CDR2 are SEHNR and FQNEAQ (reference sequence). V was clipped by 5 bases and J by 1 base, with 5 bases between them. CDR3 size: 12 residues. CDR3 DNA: TGTGCCAGCAGCGCGTATAACTATGGCTACACCTTC. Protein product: CASSAYNYGYTF.

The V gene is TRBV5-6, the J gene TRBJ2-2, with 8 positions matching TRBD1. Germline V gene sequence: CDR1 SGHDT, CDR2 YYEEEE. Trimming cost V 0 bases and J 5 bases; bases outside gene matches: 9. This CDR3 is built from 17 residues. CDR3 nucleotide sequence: TGTGCCAGCAGCTTGGGACACGGGACAGGTCAAACCGGGGAGCTGTTTTTT. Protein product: CASSLGHGTGQTGELFF.

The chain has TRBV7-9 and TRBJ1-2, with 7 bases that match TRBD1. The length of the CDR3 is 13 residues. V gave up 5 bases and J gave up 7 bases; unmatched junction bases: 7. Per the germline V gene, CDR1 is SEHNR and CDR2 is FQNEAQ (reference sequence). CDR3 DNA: TGTGCCAGCAGCCTAATGACAGGGTCTGGCTACACCTTC. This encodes CASSLMTGSGYTF.